The T cell receptor beta chain under discussion was sequenced for a study of control samples from healthy donors and cancer patients. Per the germline V gene, CDR1 is SQVTM and CDR2 is ANQGSEA. V dropped 0 bases and J dropped 7; count of bases not matched to a gene: 10. This CDR3 comprises 16 residues. Libraries were prepared by immunoSEQ multiplex PCR; TCRdb keeps only in-frame clonotypes and omits some of them. The sample records about 120,000 clones, over 75% being singletons. The V gene is TRBV29-1, the J gene TRBJ2-1; the match to TRBD1 covers 9 bases. The source is a woman aged 50 to 60 with colorectal cancer. The specimen sequenced was PBMCs. CDR3 amino acids: CSVEDVGQGLSNEQFF. CDR3 nucleotides: TGCAGCGTTGAAGATGTAGGACAGGGGTTATCGAATGAGCAGTTCTTC.